The 31 T cell receptor beta chains given below trace back to one sample, sequenced in a study of shared clonotypes between healthy human individuals. The method was immunoSEQ multiplex PCR; TCRdb's version includes in-frame clones alone and lacks a portion of them. Counted here are 400,000 to 600,000 clones, 75% to 85% occurring once; the ten biggest clones make up less than 15%. Sequencing was done on a sample of PBMCs. The receptors come from a woman aged 40 to 50 in good health. Some clones in this sample may be carry-over from other donors' samples.

The CDR3 protein is CASSVGTGNYGYTF. The CDR3 DNA is TGTGCCAGCAGCGTTGGGACAGGGAACTATGGCTACACCTTC. The genes are TRBV9 and TRBJ1-2, with 9 positions matching TRBD1. After removal of 2 bases from V and 2 bases from J, the junction contained 1 base not matched to a gene. CDR3 length equals 14 residues. Germline CDR1 reads SGDLS; CDR2 reads YYNGEE.

This clone was detected only a few times. The chain uses TRBV7-2 and TRBJ2-7; D not resolved. Looked up from germline, CDR1 is SGHTA and CDR2 is FQGNSA. This CDR3 contains 15 residues. Trimming removed 5 bases from V and 0 bases from J, with 14 bases in between. CDR3 coding DNA: TGTGCCAGCAGCAAAGGGCGGCTAAGCTCCTACGAGCAGTACTTC. The encoded protein is CASSKGRLSSYEQYF.

This chain uses TRBV6-5 with TRBJ1-5; no clear D gene. V lost 5 bases, J lost 4 bases, and 9 bases lay in between. Germline V CDR1 and CDR2: MNHEY, SVGAGI. The CDR3 is 13 residues long. The CDR3 sequence: CASSKTPNQPQHF. The DNA for the CDR3 is TGTGCCAGCAGTAAGACACCTAATCAGCCCCAGCATTTT.

This sequence joins TRBV27 and TRBJ2-4; 8 nucleotides match TRBD1. The CDR3 consists of 16 residues. Germline values: CDR1 MNHEY, CDR2 SMNVEV (reference sequence). The junction had 8 bases not matched to a gene; V was cut back by 4 bases and J by 3 bases. CDR3 amino acids: CASSSLGQGNKNIQYF. In nucleotides, the CDR3 is TGTGCCAGCAGTTCCCTCGGACAGGGCAACAAAAACATTCAGTACTTC.

J is TRBJ2-2 and V is TRBV29-1; 14 bases are shared with TRBD2. Looked up from germline, CDR1 is SQVTM and CDR2 is ANQGSEA. The length of the CDR3 is 15 residues. V was pared by 6 bases and J by 4 bases, with 4 bases of the junction left unmatched. The CDR3 DNA follows: TGCAGCGTCGGGACTAGCGGGGGATTCACCGGGGAGCTGTTTTTT. Encoded protein: CSVGTSGGFTGELFF.

The chain couples TRBV4-3 to TRBJ2-6; D remains ambiguous. V dropped 0 bases and J dropped 0 bases, with 6 bases sitting between them. The CDR3 loop spans 16 amino acids. CDR1 and CDR2 from the germline V gene are LGHNA and YSLEER. In DNA, the CDR3 is TGCGCCAGCAGCCAAGATGTCCTCTCTGGGGCCAACGTCCTGACTTTC. Its protein product is CASSQDVLSGANVLTF.

This clone was observed a few times. V gene TRBV6-1 combines with J gene TRBJ1-1; D call uncertain. V was cut by 6 bases and J by 1 base, with 9 bases left in between. CDR3 length: 13 residues. Germline values: CDR1 MNHNS, CDR2 SASEGT. CDR3 amino acids: CASRNLGNTEAFF. The CDR3 DNA reads TGTGCCAGCAGGAACCTGGGGAACACTGAAGCTTTCTTT.

The V gene is TRBV5-6, the J gene TRBJ1-5; D not resolved. Trimming left V 4 bases short and J 5 bases short, with 13 bases between. This CDR3 region has 14 residues. Germline CDR1 and CDR2: SGHDT and YYEEEE. As DNA, the CDR3 is TGTGCCAGCAGCACTCAGGACGTGGATCAGCCCCAGCATTTT. It codes for CASSTQDVDQPQHF. The variable domain in full, completed from reference TRBV5-6 and TRBJ1-5, reads DAGVTQSPTHLIKTRGQQVTLRCSPKSGHDTVSWYQQALGQGPQFIFQYYEEEERQRGNFPDRFSGHQFPNYSSELNVNALLLGDSALYLCASSTQDVDQPQHFGDGTRLSIL.

In DNA form, the CDR3 reads TGTGCCAGCAGCTACTCAGGGACCCTGTTCTACAATGAGCAGTTCTTC. As protein: CASSYSGTLFYNEQFF. The V call is TRBV11-2, the J call TRBJ2-1; D tentatively reads TRBD1 or TRBD2 (5 bases each). V was shortened by 4 bases and J by 3 bases, with 16 bases between the two germline ends. The CDR3 spans 16 residues. Germline assignment: CDR1 SGHAT and CDR2 FQNNGV.

This chain connects TRBV5-1 to TRBJ2-7; 9 bases line up with TRBD2. The germline V gene has CDR1 SGHRS and CDR2 YFSETQ. V lost 0 bases and J lost 4; bases outside the gene matches: 14. The CDR3 runs 18 residues. The DNA of the CDR3 is TGCGCCAGCAGCTTGGATGTTAGCGGGAGCTCTATCGCGTACGAGCAGTACTTC. Residues: CASSLDVSGSSIAYEQYF.

The J gene is TRBJ1-2, the V gene TRBV7-2; 7 nucleotides align to TRBD1. CDR3 size: 14 residues. Germline V lookup: CDR1 SGHTA, CDR2 FQGNSA. The V gene end was trimmed by 7 bases and the J gene end by 4 bases; junction bases not matched to a gene: 9. In DNA form, the CDR3 reads TGTGCCAGCAAACCCGGAGGGGGCCCCTATGGCTACACCTTC. It encodes CASKPGGGPYGYTF.

A remark on this clone: It may be a read error: a sequence one base away is much more abundant. Other nucleotide sequences in the sample specify the same CDR3. V usage is TRBV27 and J usage is TRBJ2-2; no reliable D call. CDR1 and CDR2 (germline): MNHEY, SMNVEV (reference sequence). With 3 bases removed from V and 2 bases from J, the gap between germline ends came to 1 base. The CDR3 extends over 12 amino acids. The CDR3 DNA follows: TGTGCCAGCAGTTTCAACACCGGGGAGCTGTTTTTT. It is translated as CASSFNTGELFF.

This rearrangement joins TRBV9 to TRBJ2-2; D is tentatively TRBD1 or TRBD2 (5 bases each). The V end was cut by 1 base, the J end by 7 bases, with 11 bases between. Germline-derived CDR1 and CDR2 are SGDLS and YYNGEE. The CDR3 sequence is 14 residues long. CDR3 DNA: TGTGCCAGCAGCGTAACTGGGACCGGCGGGGAGCTGTTTTTT. It specifies CASSVTGTGGELFF.

V gene TRBV2 combines with J gene TRBJ2-5, with TRBD2 matching over 10 bases. Germline CDR1 SNHLY, CDR2 FYNNEI. Losses at the gene ends were 5 bases for V and 5 bases for J; bases not matched to a gene: 5. The CDR3 is made up of 14 amino acids. In nucleotides, the CDR3 is TGTGCCAGCAGTAAGCTAGCGGGAGATGAGACCCAGTACTTC. Translating gives CASSKLAGDETQYF.

Comment on this clone: Other nucleotide sequences in the sample specify the same CDR3. The chain couples TRBV30 to TRBJ2-7; 11 bases map to TRBD2. Looked up from germline, CDR1 is GTSNPN and CDR2 is SVGIG (reference sequence). The CDR3 consists of 14 residues. Unmatched junction bases numbered 1, after V lost 0 bases and J lost 3 bases. CDR3 in amino acids: CAWSVLAGGYEQYF. The CDR3 nucleotides are TGTGCCTGGAGTGTTCTAGCGGGAGGCTACGAGCAGTACTTC. Filled out from reference TRBV30 and TRBJ2-7, the complete variable domain reads SQTIHQWPATLVQPVGSPLSLECTVEGTSNPNLYWYRQAAGRGLQLLFYSVGIGQISSEVPQNLSASRPQDRQFILSSKKLLLSDSGFYLCAWSVLAGGYEQYFGPGTRLTVT.

The CDR3 DNA is TGTGCCAGCAGTTTGGAGGGGACTTTGTACGAGCAGTACTTC. Its protein is CASSLEGTLYEQYF. The V gene is TRBV28, the J gene TRBJ2-7; perhaps TRBD2 as D (6 bases). Per germline, CDR1 MDHEN and CDR2 SYDVKM. The CDR3 runs 14 residues. V was trimmed by 3 bases and J by 4 bases, leaving 13 bases between them.

The gene calls are TRBV4-3 and TRBJ2-2; D is unclear. Germline V CDR1 and CDR2: LGHNA, YSLEER. Trimming cost V 4 bases and J 5 bases, with 14 bases left between them. The CDR3 runs 15 residues. The CDR3 sequence: CASSPLADGTGELFF. CDR3 coding DNA: TGCGCCAGCAGCCCGCTCGCGGATGGTACCGGGGAGCTGTTTTTT.

The CDR3 bases are TGTGCCAGCAGTTACATCCGGAACACTGAAGCTTTCTTT. This gives the protein CASSYIRNTEAFF. The J gene is TRBJ1-1, the V gene TRBV28; D is unclear. Germline CDR1 reads MDHEN; CDR2 reads SYDVKM. The CDR3 has 13 residues. V was cut by 4 bases and J by 1 base, with 7 bases left in between.

This clone turned up a few times. J is TRBJ2-7 and V is TRBV11-3; 7 positions agree with TRBD2. This CDR3 spans 14 amino acids. The ends lost 3 bases at V and 0 bases at J; junction bases unmatched: 2. Germline values: CDR1 SGHNT, CDR2 YENEEA. The CDR3 DNA reads TGTGCCAGCAGCTTCCTAGCGGACTCCTACGAGCAGTACTTC. This gives the protein CASSFLADSYEQYF.

The chain has TRBV2 and TRBJ2-7; D is possibly TRBD2 (6 bases). Trimming removed 6 bases at V and 2 bases at J, with 11 bases between. CDR3 size: 13 residues. CDR1 and CDR2 (germline): SNHLY, FYNNEI. CDR3 loop: CASSLGLTYEQYF. The CDR3 DNA reads TGTGCCAGCAGCCTGGGACTGACCTACGAGCAGTACTTC.

This clone was recorded many times. In DNA, the CDR3 is TGTGCCTGGAGTGTACAGGGCGGGGCGGAGTATGGCTACACCTTC. Protein product: CAWSVQGGAEYGYTF. The V and J genes are TRBV30 and TRBJ1-2; perhaps TRBD1 as D (6 bases). Deletions cut 0 bases from V and 5 bases from J, with 16 bases between. Germline V gene data show CDR1 as GTSNPN and CDR2 as SVGIG (reference sequence). The CDR3 length is 15 residues.

This chain links TRBV28 with TRBJ2-3; 7 bases are a match to TRBD2. CDR1 and CDR2 from the germline V gene are MDHEN and SYDVKM. V was pared by 4 bases and J by 1 base, with 5 bases of the junction left unmatched. This CDR3 has 15 residues. Here the CDR3 DNA reads TGTGCCAGCAGTTCCCCCGCGGGAGGCACAGATACGCAGTATTTT. This gives the protein CASSSPAGGTDTQYF. The variable domain in full, with the rest retrieved from reference TRBV28 and TRBJ2-3, is DVKVTQSSRYLVKRTGEKVFLECVQDMDHENMFWYRQDPGLGLRLIYFSYDVKMKEKGDIPEGYSVSREKKERFSLILESASTNQTSMYLCASSSPAGGTDTQYFGPGTRLTVL.

This clone was counted a single time. CDR3 amino acids: CASSLYTNTEAFF. The CDR3 nucleotides are TGTGCCAGCAGTTTATACACGAACACTGAAGCTTTCTTT. The rearrangement links TRBV27 to TRBJ1-1; D not resolved. Germline V gene data show CDR1 as MNHEY and CDR2 as SMNVEV (reference sequence). The CDR3 is 13 residues long. V was clipped by 1 base and J by 1 base, with 4 bases between them.

The chain links TRBV5-1 to TRBJ2-3, with 10 bases aligning to TRBD2. This CDR3 is 16 amino acids long. The germline CDR1 and CDR2 sequences are SGHRS and YFSETQ. V trimming: 4 bases; J trimming: 0 bases; junction bases outside the gene matches: 5. CDR3 loop: CASSPGLAASTDTQYF. The CDR3 nucleotides are TGCGCCAGCAGCCCCGGACTAGCGGCTAGCACAGATACGCAGTATTTT. Based on the CDR3 plus reference TRBV5-1 and TRBJ2-3, the full variable domain is KAGVTQTPRYLIKTRGQQVTLSCSPISGHRSVSWYQQTPGQGLQFLFEYFSETQRNKGNFPGRFSGRQFSNSRSEMNVSTLELGDSALYLCASSPGLAASTDTQYFGPGTRLTVL.

The V gene is TRBV7-9, the J gene TRBJ2-5; D might be TRBD2 (7 bases). This CDR3 region has 16 residues. The germline V gene has CDR1 SEHNR and CDR2 FQNEAQ (reference sequence). Trimming left V 5 bases short and J 5 bases short, with 21 bases between. The CDR3 here is CASSPPVGGARETQYF. DNA of the CDR3: TGTGCCAGCAGCCCGCCGGTGGGGGGGGCCCGGGAGACCCAGTACTTC.

The gene calls are TRBV5-6 and TRBJ2-1; 12 nucleotides match TRBD2. CDR3 length: 14 residues. Germline lookup yields CDR1 SGHDT and CDR2 YYEEEE. After removal of 6 bases from V and 8 bases from J, the junction contained 6 bases not matched to a gene. The CDR3 protein is CASTSTSGSDEQFF. CDR3 DNA sequence: TGTGCCAGCACCTCGACTAGCGGGAGCGATGAGCAGTTCTTC.

This clone has only a few counts. The rearrangement joins TRBV2 to TRBJ2-1, with D tentatively TRBD1 (5 bases). V was pared by 6 bases and J by 5 bases, with 8 bases between. The germline gives CDR1 SNHLY, CDR2 FYNNEI. The CDR3 is 12 residues long. The CDR3 region has the DNA TGTGCCAGCAGGGACACTAACAATGAGCAGTTCTTC. It codes for CASRDTNNEQFF.

This chain uses TRBV7-9 with TRBJ1-3; no reliable D call. The CDR3 totals 11 residues. CDR1 and CDR2 (germline): SEHNR, FQNEAQ (reference sequence). With 10 bases removed from V and 0 bases from J, the gap between germline ends came to 4 bases. The CDR3 nucleotides read TGTGCCACCCCCTCTGGAAACACCATATATTTT. Translated: CATPSGNTIYF.

The chain joins TRBV7-2 to TRBJ1-2; D may be TRBD1 (6 bases). V was pared by 0 bases and J by 1 base, with 12 bases between. Germline V gene sequence: CDR1 SGHTA, CDR2 FQGNSA. The length of the CDR3 is 16 residues. The CDR3 here is CASSLASGQSNYGYTF. The CDR3 DNA reads TGTGCCAGCAGCTTAGCTTCCGGACAGAGTAACTATGGCTACACCTTC.

This clone was found a few times. CDR3 sequence reads: CASSLSGTGAQPQHF. The CDR3, as DNA: TGTGCCAGCAGCTTATCCGGGACAGGGGCTCAGCCCCAGCATTTT. V and J are TRBV7-8 and TRBJ1-5; 10 nucleotides agree with TRBD1. The CDR3 spans 15 residues. Germline values: CDR1 SGHVS, CDR2 FQNEAQ. V lost 2 bases, J lost 6 bases, and 4 bases stayed unmatched.

The rearrangement links TRBV19 to TRBJ1-1; possible D gene TRBD1, 6 bases. The CDR3 is 14 amino acids. Germline V gives CDR1 LNHDA, CDR2 SQIVND (reference sequence). V was trimmed by 9 bases and J by 1 base, leaving 15 bases between them. The CDR3 sequence is CASHLRGGNTEAFF. The CDR3 nucleotides are TGTGCCAGCCACCTGAGAGGGGGGAACACTGAAGCTTTCTTT. Supplemented by reference TRBV19 and TRBJ1-1, the full variable domain reads DGGITQSPKYLFRKEGQNVTLSCEQNLNHDAMYWYRQDPGQGLRLIYYSQIVNDFQKGDIAEGYSVSREKKESFPLTVTSAQKNPTAFYLCASHLRGGNTEAFFGQGTRLTVV.